One and the same sample provided the 4 T cell receptor beta chains below, sequenced in a study of T cell responses to AZD1222 COVID-19 vaccine. Only in-frame clones appear in the TCRdb table, and some are missing; sequencing was by immunoSEQ multiplex PCR. In the table there are 140,000 to 150,000 clones, 80% to 95% of which are singletons. This material consisted of peripheral blood, taken 28 days after the second AZD1222 dose. These receptors originate from an adult who received the AZD1222 COVID-19 vaccine.

The rearrangement links TRBV7-9 to TRBJ2-1; maybe TRBD2 (6 bases). Deletions cut 3 bases from V and 9 bases from J, with 18 bases between. The CDR3 sequence is 15 residues long. Germline loops: CDR1 SEHNR, CDR2 FQNEAQ (reference sequence). The CDR3 loop is CASSLYGSKGVEQFF. Here the CDR3 DNA reads TGTGCCAGCAGCTTGTACGGGAGCAAGGGAGTTGAGCAGTTCTTC. The full variable domain, its missing parts supplied by reference TRBV7-9 and TRBJ2-1, is DTGVSQNPRHKITKRGQNVTFRCDPISEHNRLYWYRQTLGQGPEFLTYFQNEAQLEKSRLLSDRFSAERPKGSFSTLEIQRTEQGDSAMYLCASSLYGSKGVEQFFGPGTRLTVL.

This clone was seen only once. CDR3 residues: CASSHSWGDLTKNIQYF. The CDR3 DNA is TGTGCCAGCAGCCACTCCTGGGGGGATCTAACCAAAAACATTCAGTACTTC. The chain joins TRBV7-8 to TRBJ2-4, with a tentative D call TRBD2 (6 bases). The CDR3 totals 17 residues. The V and J ends lost 5 bases and 2 bases respectively, with 19 bases between them. From germline, CDR1 is SGHVS and CDR2 FQNEAQ.

The chain has TRBV11-3 and TRBJ2-3, with 8 positions matching TRBD2. The CDR3 loop spans 15 amino acids. J gave up 3 bases and V 5 bases, and 7 bases lay outside the gene matches. CDR1 and CDR2 from the germline V gene are SGHNT and YENEEA. DNA of the CDR3: TGTGCCAGCAGCCGCCGAGCGGGAGAAACAGATACGCAGTATTTT. Its translation is CASSRRAGETDTQYF.

The chain links TRBV19 to TRBJ1-1, with D perhaps matching TRBD1 (6 bases). There are 15 residues in the CDR3. Deletions cut 7 bases from V and 3 bases from J, with 18 bases between. Per germline, CDR1 LNHDA and CDR2 SQIVND (reference sequence). The CDR3 sequence: CASISGGFGDTEAFF. CDR3 nucleotide sequence: TGTGCCAGTATCTCGGGGGGCTTTGGGGACACTGAAGCTTTCTTT.